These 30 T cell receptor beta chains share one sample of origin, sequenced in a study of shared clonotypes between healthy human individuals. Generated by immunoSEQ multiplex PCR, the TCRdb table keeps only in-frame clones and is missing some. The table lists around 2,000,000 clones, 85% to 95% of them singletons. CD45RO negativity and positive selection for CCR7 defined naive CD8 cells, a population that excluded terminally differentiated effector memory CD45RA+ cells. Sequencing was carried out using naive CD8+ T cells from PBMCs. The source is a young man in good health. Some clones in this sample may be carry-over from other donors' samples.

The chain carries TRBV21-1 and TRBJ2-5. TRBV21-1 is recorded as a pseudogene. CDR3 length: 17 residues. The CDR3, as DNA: TGTGCCAGCAGCAAAGGGTCCACAGAGAGGTTCCAAGAGACCCAGTACTTC. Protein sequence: CASSKGSTERFQETQYF.

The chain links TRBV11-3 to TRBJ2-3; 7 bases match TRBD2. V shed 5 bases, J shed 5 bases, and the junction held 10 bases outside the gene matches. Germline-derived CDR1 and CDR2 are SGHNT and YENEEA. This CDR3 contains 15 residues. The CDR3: CASSRRREMEDTQYF. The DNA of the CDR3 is TGTGCCAGCAGCCGACGGCGGGAGATGGAAGATACGCAGTATTTT.

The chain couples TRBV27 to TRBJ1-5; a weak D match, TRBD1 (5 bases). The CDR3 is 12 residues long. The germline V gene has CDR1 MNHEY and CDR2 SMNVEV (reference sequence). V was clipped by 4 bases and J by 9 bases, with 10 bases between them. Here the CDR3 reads CASSSGGAPQHF. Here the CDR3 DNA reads TGTGCCAGCAGTTCGGGGGGTGCGCCCCAGCATTTT.

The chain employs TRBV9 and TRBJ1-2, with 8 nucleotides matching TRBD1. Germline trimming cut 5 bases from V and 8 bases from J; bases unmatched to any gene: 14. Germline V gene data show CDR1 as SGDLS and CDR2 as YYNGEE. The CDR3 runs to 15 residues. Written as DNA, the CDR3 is TGTGCCAGCAGTGGATATCCGGACAGGGTTTGGGGCTACACCTTC. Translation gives CASSGYPDRVWGYTF.

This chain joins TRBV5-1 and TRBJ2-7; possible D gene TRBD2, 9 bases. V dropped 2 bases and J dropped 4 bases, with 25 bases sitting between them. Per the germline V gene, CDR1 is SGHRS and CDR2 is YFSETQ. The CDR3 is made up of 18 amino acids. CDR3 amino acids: CASSFPQGASGTGYEQYF. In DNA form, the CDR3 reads TGCGCCAGCAGCTTCCCCCAGGGGGCTAGCGGGACAGGTTACGAGCAGTACTTC. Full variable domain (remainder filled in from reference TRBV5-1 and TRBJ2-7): KAGVTQTPRYLIKTRGQQVTLSCSPISGHRSVSWYQQTPGQGLQFLFEYFSETQRNKGNFPGRFSGRQFSNSRSEMNVSTLELGDSALYLCASSFPQGASGTGYEQYFGPGTRLTVT.

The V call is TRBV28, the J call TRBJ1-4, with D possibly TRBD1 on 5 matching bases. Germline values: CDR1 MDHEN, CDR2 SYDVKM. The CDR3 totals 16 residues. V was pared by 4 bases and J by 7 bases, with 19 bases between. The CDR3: CASSSLWGRATEKLFF. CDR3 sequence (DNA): TGTGCCAGCAGTTCCTTATGGGGACGGGCGACTGAAAAACTGTTTTTT. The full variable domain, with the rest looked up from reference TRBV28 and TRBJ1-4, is DVKVTQSSRYLVKRTGEKVFLECVQDMDHENMFWYRQDPGLGLRLIYFSYDVKMKEKGDIPEGYSVSREKKERFSLILESASTNQTSMYLCASSSLWGRATEKLFFGSGTQLSVL.

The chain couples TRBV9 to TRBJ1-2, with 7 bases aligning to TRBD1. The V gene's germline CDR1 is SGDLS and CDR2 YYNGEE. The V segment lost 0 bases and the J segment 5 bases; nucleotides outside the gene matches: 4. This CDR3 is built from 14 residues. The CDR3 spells CASSVGDSTYGYTF. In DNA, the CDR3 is TGTGCCAGCAGCGTAGGGGACAGTACGTATGGCTACACCTTC.

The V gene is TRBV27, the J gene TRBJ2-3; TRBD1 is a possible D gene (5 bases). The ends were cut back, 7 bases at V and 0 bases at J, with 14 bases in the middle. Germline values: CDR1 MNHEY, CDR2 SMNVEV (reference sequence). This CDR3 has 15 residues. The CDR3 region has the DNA TGTGCCAGCAATCCGTGGGGCGGCAGCACAGATACGCAGTATTTT. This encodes CASNPWGGSTDTQYF.

DNA for the CDR3: TGTGCCAGCACCTTTTGGGGGATTCACAATGAGCAGTTCTTC. Translated: CASTFWGIHNEQFF. The chain carries TRBV7-2 and TRBJ2-1; tentatively, D is TRBD1 or TRBD2 (5 bases each). Germline V gene data show CDR1 as SGHTA and CDR2 as FQGNSA. V shed 7 bases and J shed 5 bases, with 15 bases lying between them. The CDR3 extends over 14 amino acids.

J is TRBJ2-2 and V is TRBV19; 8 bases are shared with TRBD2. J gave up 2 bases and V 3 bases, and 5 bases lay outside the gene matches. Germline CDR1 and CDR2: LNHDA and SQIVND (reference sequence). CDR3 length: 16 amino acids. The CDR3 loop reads CASSIRAGGNTGELFF. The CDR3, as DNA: TGTGCCAGTAGTATCCGGGCGGGGGGAAACACCGGGGAGCTGTTTTTT.

CDR3 region: CASNKGVWETQYF. In DNA, the CDR3 is TGCGCCAGTAACAAAGGGGTCTGGGAGACCCAGTACTTC. The chain combines TRBV10-2 with TRBJ2-5; a possible D gene is TRBD1 (5 bases). V lost 9 bases, J lost 5 bases, and 16 bases lay in between. CDR3 length equals 13 residues. The germline CDR1 and CDR2 sequences are WSHSY and SAAADI.

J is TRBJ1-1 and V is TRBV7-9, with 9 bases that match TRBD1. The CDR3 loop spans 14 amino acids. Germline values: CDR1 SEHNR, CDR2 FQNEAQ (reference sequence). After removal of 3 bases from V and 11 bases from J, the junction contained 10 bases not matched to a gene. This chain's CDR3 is CASSLGVGTGTAFF. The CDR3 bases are TGTGCCAGCAGCTTGGGGGTCGGGACAGGGACTGCTTTCTTT.

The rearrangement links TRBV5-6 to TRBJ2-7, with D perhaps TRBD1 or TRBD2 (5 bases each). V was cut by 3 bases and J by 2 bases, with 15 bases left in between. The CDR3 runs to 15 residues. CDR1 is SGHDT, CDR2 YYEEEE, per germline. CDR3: CASSSWPGTTYEQYF. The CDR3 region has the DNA TGTGCCAGCAGCTCCTGGCCAGGGACGACCTACGAGCAGTACTTC.

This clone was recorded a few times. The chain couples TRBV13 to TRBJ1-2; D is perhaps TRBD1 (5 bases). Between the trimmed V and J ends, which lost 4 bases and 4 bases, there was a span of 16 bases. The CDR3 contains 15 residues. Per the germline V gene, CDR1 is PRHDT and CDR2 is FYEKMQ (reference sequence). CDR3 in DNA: TGTGCCAGCAGCTCGGGACGGACACCAGCCTATGGCTACACCTTC. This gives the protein CASSSGRTPAYGYTF.

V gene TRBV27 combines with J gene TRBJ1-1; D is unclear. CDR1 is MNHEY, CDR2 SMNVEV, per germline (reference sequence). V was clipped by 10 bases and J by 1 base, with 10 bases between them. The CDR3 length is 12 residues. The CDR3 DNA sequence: TGTGCCACCTCGTGGGGGAACACTGAAGCTTTCTTT. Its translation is CATSWGNTEAFF.

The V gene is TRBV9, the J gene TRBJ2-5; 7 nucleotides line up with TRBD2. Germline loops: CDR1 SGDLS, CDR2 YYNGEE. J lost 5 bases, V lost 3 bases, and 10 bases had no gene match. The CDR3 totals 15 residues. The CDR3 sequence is CASSADGGVFETQYF. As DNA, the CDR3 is TGTGCCAGCAGCGCAGATGGGGGGGTTTTTGAGACCCAGTACTTC.

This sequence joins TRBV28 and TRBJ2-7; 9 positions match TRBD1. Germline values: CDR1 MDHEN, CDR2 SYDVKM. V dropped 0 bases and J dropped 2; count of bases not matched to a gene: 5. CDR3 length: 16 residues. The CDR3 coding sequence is TGTGCCAGCAGTTTATGGAAGGGACAGGGAACCTACGAGCAGTACTTC. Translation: CASSLWKGQGTYEQYF.

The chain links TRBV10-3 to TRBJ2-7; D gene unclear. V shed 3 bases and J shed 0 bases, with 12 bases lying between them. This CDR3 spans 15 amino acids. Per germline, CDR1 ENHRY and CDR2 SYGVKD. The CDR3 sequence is CAISDPGLSSYEQYF. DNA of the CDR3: TGTGCCATCAGTGACCCAGGTCTGAGCTCCTACGAGCAGTACTTC.

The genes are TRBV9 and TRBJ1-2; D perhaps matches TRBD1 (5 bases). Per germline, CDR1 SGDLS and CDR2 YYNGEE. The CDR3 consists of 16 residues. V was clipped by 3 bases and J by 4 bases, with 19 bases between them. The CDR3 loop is CASSAGPGPGGYGYTF. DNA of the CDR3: TGTGCCAGCAGCGCCGGGCCGGGGCCGGGTGGCTATGGCTACACCTTC.

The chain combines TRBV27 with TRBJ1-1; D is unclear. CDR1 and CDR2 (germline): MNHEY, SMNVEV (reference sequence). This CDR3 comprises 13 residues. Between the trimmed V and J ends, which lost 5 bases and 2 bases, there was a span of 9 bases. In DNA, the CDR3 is TGTGCCAGCAGTCCCGACACAAACACTGAAGCTTTCTTT. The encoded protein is CASSPDTNTEAFF.

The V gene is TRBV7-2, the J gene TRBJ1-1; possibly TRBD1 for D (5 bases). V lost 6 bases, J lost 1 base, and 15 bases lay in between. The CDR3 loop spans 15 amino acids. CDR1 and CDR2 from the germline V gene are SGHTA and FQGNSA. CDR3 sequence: CASRPRDGENTEAFF. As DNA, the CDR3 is TGTGCCAGCAGACCGAGGGACGGGGAGAACACTGAAGCTTTCTTT.

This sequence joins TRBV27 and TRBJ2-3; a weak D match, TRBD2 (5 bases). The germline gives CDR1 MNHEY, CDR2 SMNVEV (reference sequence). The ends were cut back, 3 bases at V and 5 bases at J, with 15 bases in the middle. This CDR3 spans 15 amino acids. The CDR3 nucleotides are TGTGCCAGCAGTTTGCATTGGACTTCACAAGATACGCAGTATTTT. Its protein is CASSLHWTSQDTQYF.

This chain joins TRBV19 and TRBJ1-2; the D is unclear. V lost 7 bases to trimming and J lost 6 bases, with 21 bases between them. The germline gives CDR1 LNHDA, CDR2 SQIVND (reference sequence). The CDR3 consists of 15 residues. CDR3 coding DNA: TGTGCCAGTAATCCCCGGAGGGCCCTTTTGCATGGCTACACCTTC. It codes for CASNPRRALLHGYTF.

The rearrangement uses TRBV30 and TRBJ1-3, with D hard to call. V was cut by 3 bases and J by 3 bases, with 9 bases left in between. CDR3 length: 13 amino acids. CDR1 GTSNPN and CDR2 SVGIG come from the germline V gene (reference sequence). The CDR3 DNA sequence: TGTGCCTGGAGGGGGTGGGATGGAAACACCATATATTTT. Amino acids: CAWRGWDGNTIYF.

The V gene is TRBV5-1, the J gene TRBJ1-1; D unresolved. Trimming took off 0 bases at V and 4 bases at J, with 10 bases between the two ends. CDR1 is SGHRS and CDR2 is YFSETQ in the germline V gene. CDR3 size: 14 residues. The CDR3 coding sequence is TGCGCCAGCAGCTTGGCCCAGGTCACCACTGAAGCTTTCTTT. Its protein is CASSLAQVTTEAFF.

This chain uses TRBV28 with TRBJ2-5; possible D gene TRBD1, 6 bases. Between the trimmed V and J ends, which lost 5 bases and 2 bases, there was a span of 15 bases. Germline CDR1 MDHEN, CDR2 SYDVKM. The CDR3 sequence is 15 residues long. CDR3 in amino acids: CASSLPQGWQETQYF. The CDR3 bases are TGTGCCAGCAGTCTCCCCCAGGGGTGGCAAGAGACCCAGTACTTC.

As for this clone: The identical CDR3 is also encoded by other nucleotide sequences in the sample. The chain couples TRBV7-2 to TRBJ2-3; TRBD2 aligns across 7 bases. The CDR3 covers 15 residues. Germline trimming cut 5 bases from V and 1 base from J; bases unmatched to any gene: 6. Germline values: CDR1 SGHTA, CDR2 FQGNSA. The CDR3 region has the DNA TGTGCCAGCAGCCCCCTGGCGGGAGGCACAGATACGCAGTATTTT. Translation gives CASSPLAGGTDTQYF. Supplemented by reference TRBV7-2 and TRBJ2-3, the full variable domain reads GAGVSQSPSNKVTEKGKDVELRCDPISGHTALYWYRQSLGQGLEFLIYFQGNSAPDKSGLPSDRFSAERTGGSVSTLTIQRTQQEDSAVYLCASSPLAGGTDTQYFGPGTRLTVL.

The CDR3 region has the DNA TGTGCCAGCAGTTACAGTCGTGAGCGGGGCCGCCGGCAGTTCTTC. This sequence encodes CASSYSRERGRRQFF. The chain recombines TRBV6-5 with TRBJ2-1; 7 bases line up with TRBD2. J was trimmed by 12 bases and V by 2 bases; bases with no gene match: 13. The CDR3 consists of 15 residues. CDR1 and CDR2 from the germline V gene are MNHEY and SVGAGI.

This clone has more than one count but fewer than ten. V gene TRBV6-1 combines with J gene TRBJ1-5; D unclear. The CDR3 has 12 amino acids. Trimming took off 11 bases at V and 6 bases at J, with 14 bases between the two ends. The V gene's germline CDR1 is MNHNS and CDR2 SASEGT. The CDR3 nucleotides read TGTGCCGGTAATGACGAGGGTCAGCCCCAGCATTTT. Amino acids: CAGNDEGQPQHF.

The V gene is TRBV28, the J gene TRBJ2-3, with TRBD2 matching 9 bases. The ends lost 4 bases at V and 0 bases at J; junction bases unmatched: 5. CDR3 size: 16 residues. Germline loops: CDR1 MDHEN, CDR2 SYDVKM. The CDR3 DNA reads TGTGCCAGCAGTTCCACTAGCGGGCCTAGCACAGATACGCAGTATTTT. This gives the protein CASSSTSGPSTDTQYF.